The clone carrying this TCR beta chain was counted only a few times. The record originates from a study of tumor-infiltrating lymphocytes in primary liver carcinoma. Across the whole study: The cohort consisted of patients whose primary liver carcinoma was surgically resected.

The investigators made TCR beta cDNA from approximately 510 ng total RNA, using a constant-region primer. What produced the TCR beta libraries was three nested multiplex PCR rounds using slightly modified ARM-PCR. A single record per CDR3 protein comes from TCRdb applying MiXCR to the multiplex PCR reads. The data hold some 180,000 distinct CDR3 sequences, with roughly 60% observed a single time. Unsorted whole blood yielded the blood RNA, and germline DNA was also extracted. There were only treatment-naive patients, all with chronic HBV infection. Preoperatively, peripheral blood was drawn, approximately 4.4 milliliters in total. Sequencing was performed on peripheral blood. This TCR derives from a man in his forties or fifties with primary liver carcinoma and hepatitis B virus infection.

CDR3 residues: CASSDGAYEQYF. The CDR3 DNA reads TGCGCCAGCAGTGATGGGGCCTACGAGCAGTACTTC. The chain carries TRBV10-2 and TRBJ2-7; no clear D. Germline V lookup: CDR1 WSHSY, CDR2 SAAADI. This CDR3 region has 12 residues. The V gene lost 3 bases and the J gene lost 2 bases, with 5 bases spanning the gap.